This TCR beta chain appears in the sequencing data of a study of blood T cell repertoires in COVID-19. Study summary: The United States, Italy and Spain supplied acute and convalescent COVID-19 samples. T cells, B-cell-depleted T cells, or PBMCs supplied cDNA or gDNA.

Under the authors' procedure: Using reference gene primer amplification, nucleated cell counts were estimated. Data came from immunoSEQ multiplex PCR; TCRdb stores just in-frame clones and leaves some out. V and J calls plus clone size are reproduced from that table; the DNA served to infer D and trimming. This sample carries approximately 210,000 clones, approximately 85% of them seen once, and the ten largest clones take about 8%. The CDR3 is 15 residues long. Trimming removed 0 bases at V and 6 bases at J, with 12 bases between. Germline loops: CDR1 SGDLS, CDR2 YYNGEE. The chain combines TRBV9 with TRBJ2-2; D not resolved. The source of this sequence is a woman in her fifties or sixties with active or convalescent COVID-19. Sequencing was carried out using peripheral blood. As DNA, the CDR3 is TGTGCCAGCAGCGTAGCAGGCTCCCGGTCCGGGGAGCTGTTTTTT. Its protein is CASSVAGSRSGELFF.